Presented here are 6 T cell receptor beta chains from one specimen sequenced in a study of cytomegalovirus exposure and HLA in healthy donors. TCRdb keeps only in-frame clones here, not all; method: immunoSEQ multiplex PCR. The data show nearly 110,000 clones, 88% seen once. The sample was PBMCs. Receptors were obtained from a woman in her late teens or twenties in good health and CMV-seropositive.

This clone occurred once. The CDR3 here is CASNSQGAPYEQYF. CDR3 coding DNA: TGTGCCAGCAACTCACAGGGGGCCCCCTACGAGCAGTACTTC. The genes are TRBV28 and TRBJ2-7; the match to TRBD1 covers 9 bases. With 7 bases clipped from V and 2 bases from J, the junction kept 6 bases outside the gene matches. The CDR3 loop spans 14 amino acids. Per the germline V gene, CDR1 is MDHEN and CDR2 is SYDVKM.

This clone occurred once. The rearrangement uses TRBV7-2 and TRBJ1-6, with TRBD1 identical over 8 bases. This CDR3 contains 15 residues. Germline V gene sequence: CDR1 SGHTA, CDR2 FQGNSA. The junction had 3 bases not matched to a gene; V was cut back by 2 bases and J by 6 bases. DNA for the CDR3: TGTGCCAGCAGCTTACCGGGACAGGTTAATTCACCCCTCCACTTT. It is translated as CASSLPGQVNSPLHF.

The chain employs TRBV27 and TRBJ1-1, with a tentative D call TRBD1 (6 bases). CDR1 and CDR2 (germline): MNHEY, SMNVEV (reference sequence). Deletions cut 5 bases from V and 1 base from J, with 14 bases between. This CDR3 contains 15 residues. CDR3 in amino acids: CASSTWTAENTEAFF. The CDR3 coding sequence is TGTGCCAGCAGTACTTGGACAGCCGAGAACACTGAAGCTTTCTTT.

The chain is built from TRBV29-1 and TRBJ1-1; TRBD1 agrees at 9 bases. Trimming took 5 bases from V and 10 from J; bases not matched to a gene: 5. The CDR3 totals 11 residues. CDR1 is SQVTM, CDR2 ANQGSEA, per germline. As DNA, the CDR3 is TGCAGCGTTCCCAGGGGACAGGGAGCTTTCTTT. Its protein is CSVPRGQGAFF.

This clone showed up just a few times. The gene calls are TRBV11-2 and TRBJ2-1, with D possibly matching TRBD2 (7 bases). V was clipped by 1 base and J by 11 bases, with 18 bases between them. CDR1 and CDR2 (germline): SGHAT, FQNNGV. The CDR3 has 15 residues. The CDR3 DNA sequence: TGTGCCAGCAGCTTAGTGGGGGGGACTACAGGGAAGCAGTTCTTC. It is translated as CASSLVGGTTGKQFF.

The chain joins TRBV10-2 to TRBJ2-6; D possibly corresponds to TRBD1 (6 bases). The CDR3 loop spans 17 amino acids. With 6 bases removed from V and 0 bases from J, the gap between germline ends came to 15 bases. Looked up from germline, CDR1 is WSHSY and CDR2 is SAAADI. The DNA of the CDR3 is TGCGCCAGCAGAGAGACGGGACATCTCTCTGGGGCCAACGTCCTGACTTTC. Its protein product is CASRETGHLSGANVLTF.